Below are 15 T cell receptor beta chains sequenced from a single sample in a study of tumor-infiltrating lymphocytes in primary liver carcinoma. Each 20-30 mg portion of unsorted bulk tissue served as the source for co-extraction of RNA and DNA. Starting from 500 ng of total RNA, TCR beta cDNA was produced with a primer in the constant region. Three-round nested multiplex PCR performed with slightly modified ARM-PCR produced the TCR beta libraries. The first two PCR rounds used TRBV1-TRBV30 forward primers with a C-beta reverse primer, around 10 cycles each. Each CDR3 protein is one row after TCRdb ran MiXCR on the multiplex PCR reads. The sample has 45,000 or so distinct CDR3 sequences; 73% are singletons. The sample comprised liver tumor tissue from sampling region 2. As to subset: tumor region T2, inferior pole. Receptors originate from a man aged 35-49 years with primary liver carcinoma and hepatitis B virus infection.

As to this clonotype: The junction and the germline gene differ at one end; a read error may be behind it. The chain is built from TRBV7-9 and TRBJ2-2, with D unclear. This CDR3 contains 16 residues. CDR1 and CDR2 (germline): SEHNR, FQNEAQ (reference sequence). Written as DNA, the CDR3 is TGTGCCAACAGCTATGCGCAAAGGGCCATTATCGGGGAGCTGTTTTTT. Its protein product is CANSYAQRAIIGELFF.

As concerns this clonotype: A read error may produce the germline difference seen at one junction end. This chain joins TRBV7-3 and TRBJ2-3; 11 bases match TRBD2. CDR1 is SGHTA, CDR2 FQGTGA, per germline. The CDR3 sequence is 16 residues long. CDR3 sequence (DNA): TGTGCCAGCAGCCCCCGGCTAGCGGGAGGTACAGATATGCAGTATTTT. Translation: CASSPRLAGGTDMQYF.

This chain connects TRBV6-5 to TRBJ1-5, with unresolved D. This CDR3 comprises 15 residues. CDR1 and CDR2 from the germline V gene are MNHEY and SVGAGI. Trimming removed 10 bases from V and 5 bases from J, with 21 bases in between. This CDR3 is CAISYSSGSYQPQHF. The CDR3 DNA reads as TGTGCCATCAGCTACTCGTCGGGAAGCTATCAGCCCCAGCATTTT.

This clonotype has only one observation. Germline and junction disagree at one end, which may indicate a read error. J is TRBJ2-1 and V is TRBV19; 9 bases line up with TRBD2. Germline V CDR1 and CDR2: LNHDA, SQIVND (reference sequence). The CDR3 has 15 amino acids. CDR3 coding DNA: TGTGTCAGTAGTATAGTTAGCGGGGGCCTCAATGAACAGTTCTTC. Translating it yields CVSSIVSGGLNEQFF.

The CDR3 sequence: CASSSPLGVEESEQFF. The CDR3, as DNA: TGTGCCAGCAGTTCCCCACTGGGGGTTGAGGAAAGTGAGCAGTTCTTC. The rearrangement links TRBV28 to TRBJ2-1, with D tentatively TRBD1 or TRBD2 (5 bases each). The CDR3 contains 16 residues. CDR1 MDHEN and CDR2 SYDVKM come from the germline V gene. Trimming removed 4 bases at V and 9 bases at J, with 22 bases between.

V usage is TRBV4-3 and J usage is TRBJ1-2; D gene ambiguous. Per the germline V gene, CDR1 is LGHNA and CDR2 is YSLEER. CDR3 length equals 14 residues. Trimming removed 5 bases at V and 6 bases at J, with 16 bases between. The CDR3: CASSAELEIHGYTF. DNA of the CDR3: TGCGCCAGCAGCGCTGAGTTGGAGATCCATGGCTACACCTTC.

Of note for this clonotype: The germline gene is not matched at one end of the junction; a read error may be the cause. The rearrangement joins TRBV6-5 to TRBJ1-2; D is ambiguous. The CDR3 contains 13 residues. Germline CDR1 MNHEY, CDR2 SVGAGI. CDR3 coding DNA: TGTGCCAGTAGGGTCGGGGTCAGCTATGGCTACATCTTC. Protein product: CASRVGVSYGYIF.

Worth noting for this clonotype: This may arise from a read error, as a much more abundant clone is one base away. The chain links TRBV12-3 or TRBV12-4 to TRBJ1-2, with D possibly being TRBD1 (6 bases). This CDR3 has 12 residues. The V end lost 5 bases, the J end lost 9 bases, and 13 bases lay between the germline ends. The CDR3 nucleotides read TGTGCCAGCAGTCCACAGGGAGGCAGCTACACCTTC. It is translated as CASSPQGGSYTF.

Worth noting for this clonotype: At one end, the junction sequence differs from germline, possibly due to a read error. The CDR3 region has the DNA TGTGCCAGCAAAGGGACAGAGGATCCCAATGAGCAGCTCTTC. This sequence encodes CASKGTEDPNEQLF. The chain is built from TRBV6-2 or TRBV6-3 and TRBJ2-1, with 7 positions matching TRBD1. Germline V gene data show CDR1 as MNHEY and CDR2 as SVGEGT. The CDR3 consists of 14 residues.

On this clonotype itself: At one end the junction does not follow the germline gene, possibly because of a read error. The gene calls are TRBV4-3 and TRBJ2-2; 8 bases line up with TRBD2. Germline V lookup: CDR1 LGHNA, CDR2 YSLEER. The CDR3 has 18 residues. The CDR3 DNA is TGCGCCAGCGGCCAAACCACTAGCGGACATACGAACACTGGGAAGCTGTTTTTT. This codes for CASGQTTSGHTNTGKLFF.

Notes on this clonotype: The germline gene is not matched at one end of the junction; a read error may be the cause. The genes are TRBV6-1 and TRBJ1-5; 10 nucleotides align to TRBD1. Germline CDR1 and CDR2: MNHNS and SASEGT. The CDR3 has 15 residues. Here the CDR3 reads CASRDSGQGNQPQHF. CDR3 DNA sequence: TGTGCCAGCCGTGATTCGGGACAGGGGAATCAACCCCAGCATTTT.

There are a few counts of this clonotype. The chain has TRBV3-1 and TRBJ2-3; 7 bases align to TRBD2. Germline values: CDR1 LGHDT, CDR2 YNNKEL (reference sequence). This CDR3 has 17 residues. Trimming removed 4 bases from V and 0 bases from J; junction bases left unmatched: 10. The CDR3 DNA reads TGTGCCAGCAGCCCCCGACGAGCGGGGATTAGCACAGATACGCAGTATTTT. Its protein product is CASSPRRAGISTDTQYF.

The chain recombines TRBV5-4 with TRBJ2-3; perhaps TRBD1 as D (5 bases). Germline V lookup: CDR1 SGHNT, CDR2 YYREEE (reference sequence). Trimming took 4 bases from V and 5 from J, leaving 20 bases between them. CDR3 size: 16 residues. CDR3 DNA: TGTGCCAGCAGCCCACCCCGGCCAGGGAACATAGATACGCAGTATTTT. Translation gives CASSPPRPGNIDTQYF.

The chain uses TRBV7-9 and TRBJ2-7; possible D gene TRBD2, 5 bases. The CDR3 runs to 12 residues. Germline V gene lookup returns CDR1 SEHNR and CDR2 FQNEAQ (reference sequence). Trimming shortened V by 1 base and J by 7 bases, and 8 bases separated the two germline ends. For the CDR3, the DNA is TGTGCCAGCAGCTTAGTGGGAGCGGAGCAGTACTTC. Translated, it gives CASSLVGAEQYF.

In the case of this clonotype: No conserved phenylalanine or tryptophan is present at the end of the CDR3, so a read error is the likely explanation. The V and J genes are TRBV11-1 and TRBJ2-3, with TRBD2 as a possible D gene (5 bases). Per the germline V gene, CDR1 is SGHAT and CDR2 is FQDESV (reference sequence). CDR3 length: 15 amino acids. In nucleotides, the CDR3 is TGTGCCATCAGTTTGCCGAGGGAGAGCACAGATGCGCAGTATTCT. Its translation: CAISLPRESTDAQYS.